The 13 T cell receptor beta chains presented below share a single source sample, sequenced in a study of T cells after yellow fever vaccination. TCRdb ran MiXCR on the 5' RACE reads and lists one entry per CDR3 protein. The sample lists some 300,000 distinct CDR3 sequences, roughly 8.4% occurring once. Sequencing was performed on PBMCs, taken approximately 40 days after the first yellow fever vaccination. The receptors here all came from a man between 18 and 29 years old who received the YFV17D yellow fever vaccine.

The rearrangement links TRBV5-1 to TRBJ2-5, with TRBD2 matching over 7 bases. CDR3 length: 15 amino acids. The V gene's germline CDR1 is SGHRS and CDR2 YFSETQ. Trimming at V came to 4 bases and at J to 4 bases, leaving 10 bases not matched to a gene. The chain's CDR3 is CASSLGLVGGETQYF. In nucleotides, the CDR3 is TGCGCCAGCAGCCTAGGACTAGTGGGAGGAGAGACCCAGTACTTC.

This clonotype has just a few counts. The chain links TRBV6-1 to TRBJ2-7, with TRBD1 identical over 9 bases. V shed 6 bases, J shed 5 bases, and the junction held 5 bases outside the gene matches. Germline assignment: CDR1 MNHNS and CDR2 SASEGT. CDR3 length: 13 amino acids. This chain's CDR3 is CASRPGQGNEQYF. The DNA of the CDR3 is TGTGCCAGCAGGCCCGGACAGGGGAACGAGCAGTACTTC.

This clonotype showed up just a few times. The gene calls are TRBV19 and TRBJ2-3, with 9 positions matching TRBD2. The length of the CDR3 is 17 residues. CDR1 is LNHDA and CDR2 is SQIVND in the germline V gene (reference sequence). V was pared by 6 bases and J by 6 bases, with 16 bases of the junction left unmatched. The CDR3 DNA reads TGTGCCAGTAGCTCCTGGGAAGCGGGGGGTTTATGGGATACGCAGTATTTT. Amino acid sequence: CASSSWEAGGLWDTQYF.

This clonotype has at least ten counts. The V gene is TRBV5-1, the J gene TRBJ1-3; 7 bases match TRBD1. The CDR3 contains 16 residues. Germline trimming cut 3 bases from V and 0 bases from J; bases unmatched to any gene: 6. Germline CDR1 and CDR2: SGHRS and YFSETQ. The CDR3 nucleotides read TGCGCCAGCAGCTCACAGGGGCCGAGCTCTGGAAACACCATATATTTT. As protein: CASSSQGPSSGNTIYF. Based on the CDR3 plus reference TRBV5-1 and TRBJ1-3, the full variable domain is KAGVTQTPRYLIKTRGQQVTLSCSPISGHRSVSWYQQTPGQGLQFLFEYFSETQRNKGNFPGRFSGRQFSNSRSEMNVSTLELGDSALYLCASSSQGPSSGNTIYFGEGSWLTVV.

This chain links TRBV6-2 or TRBV6-3 with TRBJ1-5, with 8 bases fitting TRBD1. Trimming cost V 7 bases and J 7 bases; bases outside gene matches: 12. CDR1 is MNHEY, CDR2 SVGEGT, per germline. CDR3 size: 15 residues. This CDR3 is CASTPGGQGAQPQHF. CDR3 nucleotides: TGTGCCAGCACCCCGGGCGGCCAGGGGGCCCAGCCCCAGCATTTT.

This clonotype has more than one count but fewer than ten. CDR3 nucleotides: TGTGCCAGCAGTCTGCTGGACAGGGACTCCTACGAGCAGTACTTC. Protein product: CASSLLDRDSYEQYF. The rearrangement joins TRBV5-5 to TRBJ2-7, with 8 bases fitting TRBD1. CDR1 SGHKS and CDR2 YYEKEE come from the germline V gene (reference sequence). The CDR3 is 15 residues long. Losses at the gene ends were 5 bases for V and 0 bases for J; bases not matched to a gene: 7.

This clonotype was seen a handful of times. This sequence joins TRBV10-3 and TRBJ2-1; D ambiguous. V gave up 6 bases and J gave up 4 bases, with 16 bases separating them. Germline-derived CDR1 and CDR2 are ENHRY and SYGVKD. The CDR3 is 15 residues long. The CDR3 loop is CAISDYEMAYNEQFF. CDR3 nucleotides: TGTGCCATCAGCGATTACGAAATGGCGTACAATGAGCAGTTCTTC.

For the CDR3, the DNA is TGTGCCAGCGCCGGGACAGTGACAGATACGCAGTATTTT. This translates into CASAGTVTDTQYF. The chain recombines TRBV6-1 with TRBJ2-3; 7 nucleotides line up with TRBD1. CDR1 is MNHNS and CDR2 is SASEGT in the germline V gene. Losses at the gene ends were 8 bases for V and 3 bases for J; bases not matched to a gene: 5. This CDR3 has 13 amino acids.

The genes are TRBV12-3 or TRBV12-4 and TRBJ1-1; D may be TRBD1 (6 bases). Trimming cost V 2 bases and J 4 bases, with 20 bases left between them. The CDR3 consists of 17 residues. The CDR3 DNA is TGTGCCAGCAGTTTACCCCAGGGGCTAGGTAAAGGCACTGAAGCTTTCTTT. Protein sequence: CASSLPQGLGKGTEAFF.

This clonotype has at least ten counts. V usage is TRBV4-1 and J usage is TRBJ1-1; unclear D gene. The CDR3 loop spans 14 amino acids. V lost 4 bases and J lost 8, with 17 bases in between. In germline, CDR1 is MGHRA, CDR2 YSYEKL. The CDR3: CASSLLLGSEEAFF. In DNA, the CDR3 is TGCGCCAGCAGCCTACTACTTGGGTCAGAAGAAGCTTTCTTT.

The V and J genes are TRBV3-1 and TRBJ2-1; unclear D gene. CDR1 is LGHDT and CDR2 is YNNKEL in the germline V gene (reference sequence). The CDR3 has 14 amino acids. V was pared by 3 bases and J by 5 bases, with 11 bases between. CDR3 sequence: CASSHVDLDNEQFF. In DNA, the CDR3 is TGTGCCAGCAGCCACGTGGACCTCGACAATGAGCAGTTCTTC.

This clonotype was counted only a few times. This chain links TRBV6-5 with TRBJ1-6; perhaps TRBD1 as D (6 bases). The V end was cut by 2 bases, the J end by 7 bases, with 18 bases between. The V gene's germline CDR1 is MNHEY and CDR2 SVGAGI. The CDR3 has 17 residues. In DNA, the CDR3 is TGTGCCAGCAGTTACGGCAGCGGACAGTCGGTCAATTCACCCCTCCACTTT. Translating it yields CASSYGSGQSVNSPLHF.

The gene calls are TRBV6-1 and TRBJ2-5, with TRBD1 as a possible D gene (6 bases). The CDR3 has 15 residues. The germline V and J ends were trimmed by 5 bases and 0 bases, with 13 bases remaining between them. Germline V gives CDR1 MNHNS, CDR2 SASEGT. DNA of the CDR3: TGTGCCAGCAGTCCGACAGGCTTTAACCAAGAGACCCAGTACTTC. Amino acids: CASSPTGFNQETQYF.